The clone carrying this TCR beta chain has just a few counts. These data belong to a study of blood T cell repertoires in COVID-19. Study processing details: Amplification from reference gene primers served as the basis for estimated nucleated cell counts. Data came from immunoSEQ multiplex PCR; TCRdb stores just in-frame clones and leaves some out. Clone size and the V and J calls come from that table; the DNA yielded D and trimming. The sample lists about 300,000 clones; 86% were seen once. The V gene lost 1 base and the J gene lost 5 bases, with 5 bases spanning the gap. In germline, CDR1 is MNHEY, CDR2 SMNVEV (reference sequence). This CDR3 spans 13 amino acids. Each recovered donor of Cohort 3 presented with two negative PCRs, clearance, or symptom resolution.

Input material: PBMCs or T cells enriched from blood (not recorded which). The TCR was taken from a young woman who had recovered from COVID-19. The chain employs TRBV27 and TRBJ2-2; D is undetermined. As DNA, the CDR3 is TGTGCCAGCAGTTTATATCCGACCGGGGAGCTGTTTTTT. As protein: CASSLYPTGELFF.